This entry describes one T cell receptor beta chain. Its antigen is not identified. Sequenced by immunoSEQ multiplex PCR; TCRdb stores in-frame clones only, minus some. The sample lists about 55,000 clones; about 80% were seen once. The sample originates from a study of a mutant IDH1 vaccine in newly diagnosed glioma. This CDR3 is 15 amino acids long. Trimming cost V 5 bases and J 1 base, with 14 bases left between them. Germline loops: CDR1 SGHRS, CDR2 YFSETQ. Regarding time point: week 23, last vaccination. All doses held 300 ug of mutant IDH1 20-mer peptide, with topical imiquimod. New WHO grade 3 or 4 IDH1-mutant, ATRX-lost astrocytomas were present in all donors.

This sequence joins TRBV5-1 and TRBJ2-3; D possibly corresponds to TRBD2 (6 bases). This clonotype was sampled from a man in his forties or fifties with glioma. The sample was PBMCs, taken from a glioma patient whose treatment included an IDH1 peptide vaccine. The CDR3 spells CASSRGGGGTDTQYF. CDR3 DNA sequence: TGCGCCAGCAGTCGGGGTGGAGGGGGCACAGATACGCAGTATTTT.